This TCR beta chain is from a study of blood T cell repertoires in COVID-19. Looking at the study overall: Nucleic acid was either cDNA or gDNA, and it came from T cells, B-cell-depleted T cells, or PBMCs.

The germline CDR1 and CDR2 sequences are ENHRY and SYGVKD. The CDR3 is made up of 15 amino acids. The ends were cut back, 4 bases at V and 3 bases at J, with 16 bases in the middle. In the source study's methods: It was from reference gene primer amplification that nucleated cell counts were estimated. Libraries were prepared by immunoSEQ multiplex PCR; TCRdb keeps only in-frame clonotypes and omits some of them. V and J calls plus clone size are reproduced from that table; the DNA served to infer D and trimming. Of 50,000 to 60,000 clones listed, about nine tenths are singletons. The clonotype originates from a man aged 55 to 70 with active COVID-19. The sequenced material came from peripheral blood. The rearrangement joins TRBV10-3 to TRBJ2-7, with D maybe TRBD2 (5 bases). The CDR3: CAISGLATSLYEQYF. The CDR3 nucleotides read TGTGCCATCAGTGGATTAGCGACCAGCCTCTACGAGCAGTACTTC.